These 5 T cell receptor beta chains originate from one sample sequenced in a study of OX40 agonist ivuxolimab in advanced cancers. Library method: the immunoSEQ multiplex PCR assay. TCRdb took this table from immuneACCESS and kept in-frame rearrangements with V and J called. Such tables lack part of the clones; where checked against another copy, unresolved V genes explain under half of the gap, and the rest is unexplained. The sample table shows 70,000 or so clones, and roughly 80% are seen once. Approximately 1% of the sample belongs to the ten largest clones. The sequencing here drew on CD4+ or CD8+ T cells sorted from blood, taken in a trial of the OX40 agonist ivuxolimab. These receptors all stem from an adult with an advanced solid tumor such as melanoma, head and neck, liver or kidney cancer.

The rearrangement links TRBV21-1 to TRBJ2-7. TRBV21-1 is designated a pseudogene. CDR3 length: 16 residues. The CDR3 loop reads CARNRTWLLPYYEQYF. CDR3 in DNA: TGTGCCCGGAATAGAACCTGGCTACTCCCTTACTACGAGCAGTACTTC.

The CDR3 DNA reads as TGCGCCAGCACCCTGGTTAGCGGAAGCTCCTACAATGAGCAGTTCTTC. It translates to CASTLVSGSSYNEQFF. This chain connects TRBV5-1 to TRBJ2-1, with D possibly TRBD2 on 6 matching bases. CDR3 length: 16 residues. Trimming took off 6 bases at V and 0 bases at J, with 16 bases between the two ends. Per germline, CDR1 SGHRS and CDR2 YFSETQ.

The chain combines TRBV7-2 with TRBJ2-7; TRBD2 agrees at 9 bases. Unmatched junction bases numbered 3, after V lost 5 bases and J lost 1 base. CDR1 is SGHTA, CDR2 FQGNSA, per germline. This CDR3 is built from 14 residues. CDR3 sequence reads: CASSPSGGSYEQYF. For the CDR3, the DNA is TGTGCCAGCAGCCCCAGCGGGGGGTCCTACGAGCAGTACTTC. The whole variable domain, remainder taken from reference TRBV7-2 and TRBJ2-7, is GAGVSQSPSNKVTEKGKDVELRCDPISGHTALYWYRQSLGQGLEFLIYFQGNSAPDKSGLPSDRFSAERTGGSVSTLTIQRTQQEDSAVYLCASSPSGGSYEQYFGPGTRLTVT.

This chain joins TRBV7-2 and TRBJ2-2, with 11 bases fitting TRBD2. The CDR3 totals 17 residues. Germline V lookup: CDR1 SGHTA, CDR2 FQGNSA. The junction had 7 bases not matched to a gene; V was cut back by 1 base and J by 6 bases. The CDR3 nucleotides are TGTGCCAGCAGCTTAGAACCTAGCGGGGGGCTTGCCGGGGAGCTGTTTTTT. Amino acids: CASSLEPSGGLAGELFF.

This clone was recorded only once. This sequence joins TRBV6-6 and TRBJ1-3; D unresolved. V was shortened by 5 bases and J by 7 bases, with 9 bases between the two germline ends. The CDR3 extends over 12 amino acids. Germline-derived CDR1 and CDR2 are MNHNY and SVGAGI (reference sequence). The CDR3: CASSPGLNTIYF. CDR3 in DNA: TGTGCCAGCAGTCCCGGCTTGAACACCATATATTTT.